These 17 T cell receptor beta chains were all obtained from the same sample, sequenced in a study of Graves' ophthalmopathy and Graves' hyperthyroidism. Scientists amplified the TCR beta CDR3 regions from RNA transcripts. Second-round multiplex PCR came after first-round RT-PCR with HTBI primers. TCRdb redid the calling of the multiplex PCR reads with MiXCR, one entry per CDR3 protein. Of some 360,000 distinct CDR3 sequences in the sample, approximately 18% were seen once. Sequenced input: peripheral blood. The receptor set was obtained from an adult woman with stable Graves' hyperthyroidism.

This clonotype came up many times. The chain links TRBV28 to TRBJ1-2, with D perhaps matching TRBD1 (6 bases). The CDR3 totals 15 residues. CDR1 is MDHEN and CDR2 is SYDVKM in the germline V gene. The V gene lost 10 bases and the J gene lost 4 bases, with 22 bases spanning the gap. CDR3 region: CANKPGEGGSYGYTF. The CDR3 DNA reads TGTGCCAACAAACCCGGAGAGGGGGGAAGCTATGGCTACACCTTC.

This clonotype has ten or more counts. The rearrangement uses TRBV27 and TRBJ1-1; tentatively, D is TRBD1 (6 bases). The germline CDR1 and CDR2 sequences are MNHEY and SMNVEV (reference sequence). This CDR3 contains 14 residues. V shed 5 bases and J shed 2 bases, with 12 bases lying between them. The CDR3 sequence is CASSRGQPNTEAFF. The CDR3 DNA sequence: TGTGCCAGCAGTCGGGGGCAGCCAAACACTGAAGCTTTCTTT.

This clonotype was detected only once. The chain carries TRBV24-1 and TRBJ2-5, with TRBD2 identical over 15 bases. In germline, CDR1 is KGHDR, CDR2 SFDVKD. This CDR3 has 17 amino acids. J was trimmed by 5 bases and V by 4 bases; bases with no gene match: 7. The CDR3 sequence is CATSDPGLAGGSETQYF. The CDR3, as DNA: TGTGCCACCAGTGACCCGGGACTAGCGGGAGGTTCGGAGACCCAGTACTTC.

This clonotype was seen repeatedly, ten times or more. The chain links TRBV5-1 to TRBJ1-5; the match to TRBD1 covers 8 bases. The CDR3 totals 15 residues. The V gene's germline CDR1 is SGHRS and CDR2 YFSETQ. V was pared by 1 base and J by 4 bases, with 4 bases of the junction left unmatched. CDR3 nucleotide sequence: TGCGCCAGCAGCTTGTGGGGACAGGAGAATCAGCCCCAGCATTTT. Amino acids: CASSLWGQENQPQHF.

This clonotype was detected ten times or more. The rearrangement joins TRBV7-3 to TRBJ2-7, with D possibly matching TRBD2 (6 bases). CDR1 is SGHTA, CDR2 FQGTGA, per germline. This CDR3 is built from 12 residues. The germline V and J ends were trimmed by 1 base and 7 bases, with 8 bases remaining between them. The CDR3 sequence: CASSLNREEQYF. CDR3 in DNA: TGTGCCAGCAGCTTAAATCGGGAGGAGCAGTACTTC.

This clonotype was counted ten times or more. The J gene is TRBJ2-7, the V gene TRBV12-5; D is perhaps TRBD1 (5 bases). CDR1 and CDR2 from the germline V gene are LGHNT and FRNRAP. This CDR3 is built from 15 residues. Trimming cost V 0 bases and J 3 bases, with 12 bases left between them. CDR3: CASGLVIDRDYEQYF. CDR3 DNA sequence: TGTGCTAGTGGTTTGGTAATTGACAGAGACTACGAGCAGTACTTC.

The J gene is TRBJ2-7, the V gene TRBV6-2 or TRBV6-3, with TRBD1 matching over 9 bases. The CDR3 contains 16 residues. Germline loops: CDR1 MNHEY, CDR2 SVGEGT. Trimming cost V 6 bases and J 3 bases; bases outside gene matches: 12. The CDR3 here is CASSYGKTGGRYEQYF. The CDR3 coding sequence is TGTGCCAGCAGCTACGGGAAAACAGGGGGCCGCTACGAGCAGTACTTC.

This chain connects TRBV7-8 to TRBJ2-4; 8 bases map to TRBD1. Germline trimming cut 5 bases from V and 4 bases from J; bases unmatched to any gene: 7. The V gene's germline CDR1 is SGHVS and CDR2 FQNEAQ. The CDR3 contains 15 residues. CDR3 bases: TGTGCCAGCAGCCCTGACCGGACAGGGAAAAACATTCAGTACTTC. Protein: CASSPDRTGKNIQYF.

Comment on this clonotype: It is likely a read error, because the conserved phenylalanine at the end of the CDR3 is missing. The CDR3 DNA reads as TGTGCCAGCAGTTCCATCGGGGGGGCGGGGTACGAGCAGTACTTG. Translating it yields CASSSIGGAGYEQYL. The chain links TRBV6-5 to TRBJ2-7, with TRBD2 identical over 8 bases. The CDR3 extends over 15 amino acids. V trimming: 4 bases; J trimming: 4 bases; junction bases outside the gene matches: 9. CDR1 is MNHEY, CDR2 SVGAGI, per germline.

This clonotype was found many times. The chain employs TRBV14 and TRBJ1-1; no reliable D call. This CDR3 spans 15 amino acids. Trimming cost V 1 base and J 2 bases, with 11 bases left between them. Germline V gives CDR1 SGHDN, CDR2 FVKESK. CDR3 in amino acids: CASSQVLGYNTEAFF. The CDR3 DNA follows: TGTGCCAGCAGCCAAGTACTGGGCTACAACACTGAAGCTTTCTTT.

Of note for this clonotype: A read error may explain this, as a much larger clone is one base away. The CDR3 loop is CASSLALGGDTQYF. CDR3 bases: TGCGCCAGCAGCTTGGCCCTCGGAGGGGATACCCAGTACTTC. The genes are TRBV5-1 and TRBJ2-5, with D perhaps TRBD2 (6 bases). V lost 0 bases, J lost 8 bases, and 14 bases lay in between. The V gene's germline CDR1 is SGHRS and CDR2 YFSETQ. The CDR3 spans 14 residues.

This clonotype occurred many times. This sequence joins TRBV6-1 and TRBJ2-2, with 8 positions matching TRBD2. Germline V gives CDR1 MNHNS, CDR2 SASEGT. CDR3 size: 15 residues. The junction had 6 bases not matched to a gene; V was cut back by 5 bases and J by 4 bases. This CDR3 reads CASSHREGGTGELFF. The CDR3 coding sequence is TGTGCCAGCAGTCATCGGGAGGGCGGCACCGGGGAGCTGTTTTTT.

V is TRBV6-1 and J is TRBJ1-2; D call uncertain. The CDR3 sequence is 13 residues long. Trimming cost V 4 bases and J 2 bases, with 8 bases left between them. Germline V gene lookup returns CDR1 MNHNS and CDR2 SASEGT. For the CDR3, the DNA is TGTGCCAGCAGTGTGGAGGACAACTATGGCTACACCTTC. Residues: CASSVEDNYGYTF.

This clonotype was found many times. The chain combines TRBV7-8 with TRBJ2-7; no clear D. The V and J ends lost 0 bases and 2 bases respectively, with 5 bases between them. Germline CDR1 SGHVS, CDR2 FQNEAQ. This CDR3 is 13 amino acids long. CDR3 DNA sequence: TGTGCCAGCAGCTTAGCGAGCACCTACGAGCAGTACTTC. As protein: CASSLASTYEQYF.

The table lists this clonotype with many counts. The gene calls are TRBV29-1 and TRBJ2-7; 7 bases align to TRBD1. The CDR3 runs to 15 residues. Germline-derived CDR1 and CDR2 are SQVTM and ANQGSEA. Trimming took 2 bases from V and 0 from J; bases not matched to a gene: 7. CDR3 loop: CSVEPGQPVSYEQYF. CDR3 DNA: TGCAGCGTTGAACCGGGACAGCCAGTCTCCTACGAGCAGTACTTC.

The chain employs TRBV4-1 and TRBJ1-1, with unresolved D. V lost 3 bases and J lost 0, with 8 bases in between. The CDR3 is 14 amino acids. Germline V gives CDR1 MGHRA, CDR2 YSYEKL. Written as DNA, the CDR3 is TGCGCCAGCAGCCAGACACATATGAACACTGAAGCTTTCTTT. It yields the protein CASSQTHMNTEAFF.

This clonotype was counted between two and nine times. The CDR3 does not close with the conserved phenylalanine or tryptophan, likely indicating a read error. This chain joins TRBV28 and TRBJ2-5, with D possibly being TRBD1 or TRBD2 (5 bases each). Trimming cost V 4 bases and J 4 bases, with 16 bases left between them. The germline CDR1 and CDR2 sequences are MDHEN and SYDVKM. The CDR3 covers 15 residues. The CDR3 here is CASSYRDQTLETQYL. As DNA, the CDR3 is TGTGCCAGCAGTTACCGGGACCAGACACTAGAGACCCAGTACCTC.